This section outlines one T cell receptor (beta chain) sequence together with its context. The antigen is not known. The CDR3 has 17 amino acids. The V gene lost 0 bases and the J gene lost 3 bases, with 15 bases spanning the gap. The germline V gene has CDR1 SGHRS and CDR2 YFSETQ. These data belong to a study of cytomegalovirus exposure and HLA in healthy donors. Study-level background: Membership in the Caucasian-associated ancestry cluster was found for 81% of roughly 400 genotyped donors. Study-wide results and limits: For TCR beta chains, V- and J-gene trimming was later linked to a missense DCLRE1C variant. Later examination showed HLA-associated TCR beta chains had greater clonal expansion than equally common others.

The PCR contained 60 Vbeta and 13 Jbeta primers. Generated by immunoSEQ multiplex PCR, the TCRdb table keeps only in-frame clones and is missing some. The sample contains about 140,000 clones, roughly 78% of which appear only once. This chain links TRBV5-1 with TRBJ2-2; TRBD1 might be the D (6 bases). The sequence came from a female donor in good health and CMV-seronegative. The sample taken for sequencing was PBMCs. The CDR3: CASSLELLGGYTGELFF. Here the CDR3 DNA reads TGCGCCAGCAGCTTGGAACTTTTAGGGGGTTACACCGGGGAGCTGTTTTTT.